This TCR beta chain came from a study of immune characterization of retroperitoneal liposarcoma (dated by TCRdb to the late 2010s). The CDR3 sequence holds 14 residues, the cysteine and phenylalanine included. Kept here is only the CDR3 DNA, which spans 42 bases and is read in frame from base 1. V and J are truncated by 0 bases and 9 bases respectively, leaving an intervening sequence of 15 bases. According to the germline V gene (reference sequence), CDR1 reads LGHDT and CDR2 reads YNNKEL. Comment on this clonotype: Its binding antigen is unknown. Base qualities are not at hand, and no much larger clone is one base apart.

The library was prepared using PCR. Instrument used: NextSeq 500. The public reads were quality trimmed at Q25 with fastp and then assembled into clones with MiXCR by TCRdb, keeping productive beta chains. Rows matching on CDR3 protein sequence are summarized as one entry with the most common DNA and genes. The sample records thousands of distinct CDR3 sequences, about a third of which are singletons. The ten largest clones capture under 30% of the sample. The rearrangement joined TRBV3-1 to TRBJ2-7, and perhaps TRBD2 as D gene, on 5 matching bases. Material: tumor tissue. This receptor was identified in a female donor with retroperitoneal liposarcoma. Read as DNA, the sequence is TGTGCCAGCAGCCAAGAAGTGTTAGCTAGCCTGCAGTACTTC. The resulting protein is CASSQEVLASLQYF.